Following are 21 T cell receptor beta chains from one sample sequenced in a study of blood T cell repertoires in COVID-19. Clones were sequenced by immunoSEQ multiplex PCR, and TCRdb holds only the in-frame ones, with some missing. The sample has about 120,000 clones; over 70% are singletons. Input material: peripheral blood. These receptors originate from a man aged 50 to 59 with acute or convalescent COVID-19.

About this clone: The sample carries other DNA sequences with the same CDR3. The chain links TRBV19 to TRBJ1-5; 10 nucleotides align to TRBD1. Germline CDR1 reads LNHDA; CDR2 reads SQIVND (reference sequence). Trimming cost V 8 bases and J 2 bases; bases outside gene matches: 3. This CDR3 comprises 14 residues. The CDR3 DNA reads TGTGCCAGTTCGGGGACAGGGGGCAATCAGCCCCAGCATTTT. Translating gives CASSGTGGNQPQHF.

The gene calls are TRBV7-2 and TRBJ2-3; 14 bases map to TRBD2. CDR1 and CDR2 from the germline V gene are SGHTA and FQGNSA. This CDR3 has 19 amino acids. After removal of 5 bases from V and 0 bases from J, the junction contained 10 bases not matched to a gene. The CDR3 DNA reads TGTGCCAGCAGCAGAACGGGACTAGCGGGGGTGATTAGCACAGATACGCAGTATTTT. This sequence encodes CASSRTGLAGVISTDTQYF.

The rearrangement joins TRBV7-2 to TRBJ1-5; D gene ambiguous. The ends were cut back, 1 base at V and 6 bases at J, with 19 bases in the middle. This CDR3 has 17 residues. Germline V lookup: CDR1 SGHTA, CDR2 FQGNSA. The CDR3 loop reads CASSLGSGSHEGQPQHF. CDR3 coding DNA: TGTGCCAGCAGCTTAGGTTCGGGGTCCCACGAGGGTCAGCCCCAGCATTTT. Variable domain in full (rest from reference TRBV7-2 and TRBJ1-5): GAGVSQSPSNKVTEKGKDVELRCDPISGHTALYWYRQSLGQGLEFLIYFQGNSAPDKSGLPSDRFSAERTGGSVSTLTIQRTQQEDSAVYLCASSLGSGSHEGQPQHFGDGTRLSIL.

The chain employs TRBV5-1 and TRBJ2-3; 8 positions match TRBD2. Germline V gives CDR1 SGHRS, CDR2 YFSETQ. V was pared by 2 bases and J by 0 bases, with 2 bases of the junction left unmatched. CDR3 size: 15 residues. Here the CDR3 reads CASSLLAASTDTQYF. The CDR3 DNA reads TGCGCCAGCAGCTTACTAGCGGCTAGCACAGATACGCAGTATTTT.

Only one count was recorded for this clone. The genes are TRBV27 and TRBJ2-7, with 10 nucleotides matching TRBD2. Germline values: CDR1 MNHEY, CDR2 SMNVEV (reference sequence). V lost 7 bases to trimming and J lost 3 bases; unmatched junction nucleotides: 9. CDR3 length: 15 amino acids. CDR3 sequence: CASNFPPSGGYEQYF. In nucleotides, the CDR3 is TGTGCCAGCAACTTTCCCCCTAGCGGGGGCTACGAGCAGTACTTC.

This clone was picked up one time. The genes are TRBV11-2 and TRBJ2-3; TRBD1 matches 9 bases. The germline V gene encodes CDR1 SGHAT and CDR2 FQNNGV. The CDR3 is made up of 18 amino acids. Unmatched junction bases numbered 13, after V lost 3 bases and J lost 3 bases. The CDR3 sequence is CASSLGGQTGGTTDTQYF. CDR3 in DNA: TGTGCCAGCAGCTTGGGGGGACAAACAGGGGGCACGACAGATACGCAGTATTTT.

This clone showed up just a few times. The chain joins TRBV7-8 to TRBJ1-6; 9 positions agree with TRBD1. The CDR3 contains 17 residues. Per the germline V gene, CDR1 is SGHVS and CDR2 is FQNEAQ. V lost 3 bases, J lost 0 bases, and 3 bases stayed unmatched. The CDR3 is CASSLRDRVSYNSPLHF. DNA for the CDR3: TGTGCCAGCAGCTTGAGGGACAGGGTCTCCTATAATTCACCCCTCCACTTT.

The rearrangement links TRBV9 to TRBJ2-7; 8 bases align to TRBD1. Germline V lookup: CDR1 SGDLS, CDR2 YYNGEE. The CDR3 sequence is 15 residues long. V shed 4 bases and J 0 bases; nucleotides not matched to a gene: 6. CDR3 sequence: CASSFRDRSSYEQYF. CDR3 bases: TGTGCCAGCAGCTTCCGGGACAGGAGCTCCTACGAGCAGTACTTC.

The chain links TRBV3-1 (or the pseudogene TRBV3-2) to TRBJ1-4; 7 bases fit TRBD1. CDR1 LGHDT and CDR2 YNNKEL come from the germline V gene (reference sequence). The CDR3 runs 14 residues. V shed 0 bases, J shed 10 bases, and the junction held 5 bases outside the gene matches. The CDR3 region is CASSQEGDRGKLFF. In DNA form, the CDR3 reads TGTGCCAGCAGCCAAGAAGGGGACAGAGGAAAACTGTTTTTT.

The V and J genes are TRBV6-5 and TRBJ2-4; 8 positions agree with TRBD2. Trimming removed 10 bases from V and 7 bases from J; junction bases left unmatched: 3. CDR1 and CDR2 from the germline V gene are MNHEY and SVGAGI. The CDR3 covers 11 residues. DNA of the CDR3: TGTGCCACCGGGGGGGGGAACATTCAGTACTTC. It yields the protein CATGGGNIQYF.

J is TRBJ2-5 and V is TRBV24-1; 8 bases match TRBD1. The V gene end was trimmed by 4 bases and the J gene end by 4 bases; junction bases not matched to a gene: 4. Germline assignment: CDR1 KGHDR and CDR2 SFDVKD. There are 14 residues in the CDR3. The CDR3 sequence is CATSDPGQGETQYF. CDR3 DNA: TGTGCCACCAGTGACCCAGGACAGGGAGAGACCCAGTACTTC.

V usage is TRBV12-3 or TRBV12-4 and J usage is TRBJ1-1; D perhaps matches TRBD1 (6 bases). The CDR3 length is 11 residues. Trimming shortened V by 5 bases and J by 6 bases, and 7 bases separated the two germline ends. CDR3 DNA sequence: TGTGCCAGCAGTGGGGGCGCTGAAGCTTTCTTT. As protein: CASSGGAEAFF.

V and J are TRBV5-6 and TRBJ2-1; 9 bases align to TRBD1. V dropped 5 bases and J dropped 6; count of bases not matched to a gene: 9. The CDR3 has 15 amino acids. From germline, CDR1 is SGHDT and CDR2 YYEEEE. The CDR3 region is CASRFGTGTRNEQFF. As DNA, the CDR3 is TGTGCCAGCAGATTTGGGACAGGGACTCGCAATGAGCAGTTCTTC.

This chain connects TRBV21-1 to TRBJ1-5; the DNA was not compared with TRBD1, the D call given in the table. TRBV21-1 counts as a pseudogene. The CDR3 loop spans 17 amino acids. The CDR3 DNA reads TGTGCCAGCTCCCCTCTTTGGGGCCCTCGGGGCAATCAGCCCCAGCATTTT. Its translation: CASSPLWGPRGNQPQHF.

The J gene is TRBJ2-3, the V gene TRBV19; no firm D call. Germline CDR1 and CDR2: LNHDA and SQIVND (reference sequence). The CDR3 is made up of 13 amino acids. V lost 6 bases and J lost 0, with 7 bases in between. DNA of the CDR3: TGTGCCAGTAGCCACGGGAGCACAGATACGCAGTATTTT. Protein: CASSHGSTDTQYF. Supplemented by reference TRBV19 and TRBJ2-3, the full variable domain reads DGGITQSPKYLFRKEGQNVTLSCEQNLNHDAMYWYRQDPGQGLRLIYYSQIVNDFQKGDIAEGYSVSREKKESFPLTVTSAQKNPTAFYLCASSHGSTDTQYFGPGTRLTVL.

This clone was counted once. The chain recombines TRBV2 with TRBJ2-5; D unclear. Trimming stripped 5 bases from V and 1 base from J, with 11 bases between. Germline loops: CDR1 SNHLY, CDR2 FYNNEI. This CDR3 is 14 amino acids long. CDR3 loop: CASSTAGFQETQYF. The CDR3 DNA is TGTGCCAGCAGTACGGCAGGTTTCCAAGAGACCCAGTACTTC.

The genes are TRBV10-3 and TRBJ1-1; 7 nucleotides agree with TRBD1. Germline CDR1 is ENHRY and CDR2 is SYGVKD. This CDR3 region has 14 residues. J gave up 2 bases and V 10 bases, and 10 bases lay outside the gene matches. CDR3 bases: TGTGCCACCCAGGGGGACACGCGCAACACTGAAGCTTTCTTT. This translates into CATQGDTRNTEAFF.

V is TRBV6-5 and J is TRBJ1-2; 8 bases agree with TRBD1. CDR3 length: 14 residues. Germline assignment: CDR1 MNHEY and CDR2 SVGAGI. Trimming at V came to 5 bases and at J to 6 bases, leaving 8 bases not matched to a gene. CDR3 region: CASSPGTGLHGYTF. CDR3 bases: TGTGCCAGCAGTCCCGGGACAGGCCTCCATGGCTACACCTTC.

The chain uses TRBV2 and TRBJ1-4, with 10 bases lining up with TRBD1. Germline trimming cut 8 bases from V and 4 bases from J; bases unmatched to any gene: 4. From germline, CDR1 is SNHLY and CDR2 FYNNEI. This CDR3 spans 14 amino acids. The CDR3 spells CASGGQGNNEKLFF. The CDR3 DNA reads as TGTGCCAGCGGGGGACAGGGGAATAATGAAAAACTGTTTTTT. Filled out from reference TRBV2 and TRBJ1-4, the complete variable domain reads EPEVTQTPSHQVTQMGQEVILRCVPISNHLYFYWYRQILGQKVEFLVSFYNNEISEKSEIFDDQFSVERPDGSNFTLKIRSTKLEDSAMYFCASGGQGNNEKLFFGSGTQLSVL.

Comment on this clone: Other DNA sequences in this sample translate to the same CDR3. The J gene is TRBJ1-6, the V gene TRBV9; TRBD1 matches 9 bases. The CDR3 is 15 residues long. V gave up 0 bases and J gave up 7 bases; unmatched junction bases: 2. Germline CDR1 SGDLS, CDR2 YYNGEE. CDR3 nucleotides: TGTGCCAGCAGCGTAGGGACAGGGGAAAATTCACCCCTCCACTTT. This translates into CASSVGTGENSPLHF. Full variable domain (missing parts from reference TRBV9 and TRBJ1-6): DSGVTQTPKHLITATGQRVTLRCSPRSGDLSVYWYQQSLDQGLQFLIQYYNGEERAKGNILERFSAQQFPDLHSELNLSSLELGDSALYFCASSVGTGENSPLHFGNGTRLTVT.

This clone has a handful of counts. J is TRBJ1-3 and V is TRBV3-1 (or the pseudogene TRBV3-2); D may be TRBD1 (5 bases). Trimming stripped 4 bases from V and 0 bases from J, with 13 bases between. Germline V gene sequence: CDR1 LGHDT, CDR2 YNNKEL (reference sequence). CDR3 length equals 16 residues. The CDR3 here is CASSRGGRPSGNTIYF. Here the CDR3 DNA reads TGTGCCAGCAGCCGGGGGGGTAGGCCCTCTGGAAACACCATATATTTT.